Included here is one T cell receptor beta chain sequence, with context. Its cognate antigen is unknown. This entry comes from a study of shared clonotypes between healthy human individuals. Study results and caveats: When compared with the clonotypes that were shared by all four sorted-subset donors, the non-shared clonotypes turned out to have lower generation probabilities.

Here immunoSEQ multiplex PCR was the method, and the copy in TCRdb shows in-frame clones only, minus some. The repertoire holds around 720,000 clones, around 73% seen once, with roughly 2% in the top ten. The CDR3 is 13 residues long. Trimming left V 5 bases short and J 5 bases short, with 10 bases between. Germline assignment: CDR1 MNHNY and CDR2 SVGAGI (reference sequence). Material for sequencing was memory CD4+ T cells sorted from blood. As to subset: CD45RA-negative fraction. The receptor's source is a woman aged 25 to 39 in good health. J is TRBJ1-5 and V is TRBV6-6; D is unresolved. The CDR3, as DNA: TGTGCCAGCAGTACCGACCCGGATCAGCCCCAGCATTTT. It is translated as CASSTDPDQPQHF.